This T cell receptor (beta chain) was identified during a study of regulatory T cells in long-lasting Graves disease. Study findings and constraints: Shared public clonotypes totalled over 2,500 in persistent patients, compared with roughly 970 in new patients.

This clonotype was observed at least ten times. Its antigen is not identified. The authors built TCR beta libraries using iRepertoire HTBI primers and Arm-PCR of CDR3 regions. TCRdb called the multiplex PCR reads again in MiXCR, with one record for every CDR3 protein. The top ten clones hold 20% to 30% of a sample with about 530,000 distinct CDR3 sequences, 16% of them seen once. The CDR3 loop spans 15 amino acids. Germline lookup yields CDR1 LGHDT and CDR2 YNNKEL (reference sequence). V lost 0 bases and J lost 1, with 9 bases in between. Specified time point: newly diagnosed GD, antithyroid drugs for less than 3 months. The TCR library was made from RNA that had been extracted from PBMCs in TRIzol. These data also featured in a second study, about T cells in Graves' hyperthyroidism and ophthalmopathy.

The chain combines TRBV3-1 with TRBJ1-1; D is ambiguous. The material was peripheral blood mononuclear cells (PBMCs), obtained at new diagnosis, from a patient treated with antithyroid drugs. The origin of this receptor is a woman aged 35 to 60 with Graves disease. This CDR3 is CASSQEAARNTEAFF. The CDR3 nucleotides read TGTGCCAGCAGCCAAGAGGCCGCGAGGAACACTGAAGCTTTCTTT.